The present entry profiles one T cell receptor (beta chain) with its context. Its specificity is not known. The data stem from a study of T cell responses to AZD1222 COVID-19 vaccine. Findings of the study overall: Females made up more of the donors, who were largely white British, and clonal diversity may have come out too low. The number of AZD1222 recipients seropositive at baseline was only five or six.

Deletions cut 2 bases from V and 2 bases from J, with 15 bases between. Germline V gives CDR1 SGDLS, CDR2 YYNGEE. This CDR3 comprises 16 residues. Sequenced by immunoSEQ multiplex PCR; TCRdb stores in-frame clones only, minus some. The sample contains around 120,000 clones, just over 90% of which appear only once. This TCR derives from an adult in good health. J is TRBJ2-3 and V is TRBV9; a weak D match, TRBD1 (5 bases). Sample: peripheral blood, taken on day 0 of AZD1222 vaccination. The CDR3 here is CASSVRQDINTDTQYF. The CDR3 DNA is TGTGCCAGCAGCGTTCGTCAGGACATAAACACAGATACGCAGTATTTT.